Shown below are 7 T cell receptor beta chains from a single sample sequenced in a study of T cell responses to AZD1222 COVID-19 vaccine. The method was immunoSEQ multiplex PCR; TCRdb's version includes in-frame clones alone and lacks a portion of them. In the table there are 150,000 or so clones, 85% to 95% of which are singletons. Sequences were derived from peripheral blood, sampled on day 0 of AZD1222 vaccination. These receptors all stem from an adult in good health.

This chain uses TRBV7-6 with TRBJ2-1, with 7 positions matching TRBD2. CDR1 is SGHVS, CDR2 FNYEAQ, per germline. This CDR3 contains 15 residues. The junction had 12 bases not matched to a gene; V was cut back by 4 bases and J by 9 bases. The CDR3 here is CASSSGWAGEGEQFF. CDR3 coding DNA: TGTGCCAGCAGCTCGGGGTGGGCGGGAGAAGGTGAGCAGTTCTTC.

The rearrangement uses TRBV5-4 and TRBJ1-2, with D possibly TRBD1 on 5 matching bases. Germline loops: CDR1 SGHNT, CDR2 YYREEE (reference sequence). CDR3 length: 16 residues. V was clipped by 3 bases and J by 4 bases, with 19 bases between them. CDR3 loop: CASSSWDEGELYGYTF. The DNA for the CDR3 is TGTGCCAGCAGCTCGTGGGACGAGGGCGAACTCTATGGCTACACCTTC.

The V and J genes are TRBV28 and TRBJ1-2; D possibly corresponds to TRBD1 (5 bases). Trimming removed 7 bases at V and 3 bases at J, with 15 bases between. The CDR3 totals 14 residues. Germline CDR1 MDHEN, CDR2 SYDVKM. CDR3 DNA: TGTGCCAGCACCCCTTCTGGGGGGGACTATGGCTACACCTTC. This gives the protein CASTPSGGDYGYTF.

The chain joins TRBV10-2 to TRBJ2-3; TRBD2 might be the D (5 bases). The CDR3 runs 14 residues. V was clipped by 5 bases and J by 2 bases, with 11 bases between them. CDR1 is WSHSY, CDR2 SAAADI, per germline. CDR3 coding DNA: TGCGCCAGCAGTCTAGCTCGGGACACAGATACGCAGTATTTT. Translation: CASSLARDTDTQYF.

DNA of the CDR3: TGCGCCAGCAGCCAAGACCGAGGGTTTGCGAATCAGCCCCAGCATTTT. This sequence encodes CASSQDRGFANQPQHF. The chain carries TRBV4-1 and TRBJ1-5; D is undetermined. There are 16 residues in the CDR3. CDR1 and CDR2 from the germline V gene are MGHRA and YSYEKL. V shed 0 bases and J shed 4 bases, with 13 bases lying between them.

The rearrangement joins TRBV19 to TRBJ1-3; D ambiguous. The V and J ends lost 5 bases and 0 bases respectively, with 8 bases between them. The CDR3 has 14 residues. Germline V lookup: CDR1 LNHDA, CDR2 SQIVND (reference sequence). The CDR3 region has the DNA TGTGCCAGTAGTTTTCGATTCTCTGGAAACACCATATATTTT. Amino acids: CASSFRFSGNTIYF. Full variable domain (remainder filled in from reference TRBV19 and TRBJ1-3): DGGITQSPKYLFRKEGQNVTLSCEQNLNHDAMYWYRQDPGQGLRLIYYSQIVNDFQKGDIAEGYSVSREKKESFPLTVTSAQKNPTAFYLCASSFRFSGNTIYFGEGSWLTVV.

This clone appeared a single time. The rearrangement links TRBV5-1 to TRBJ2-3; D remains ambiguous. This CDR3 has 15 amino acids. The germline CDR1 and CDR2 sequences are SGHRS and YFSETQ. Trimming cost V 1 base and J 2 bases, with 11 bases left between them. The CDR3 sequence is CASSLLARNTDTQYF. CDR3 DNA sequence: TGCGCCAGCAGCTTGTTGGCGAGAAACACAGATACGCAGTATTTT.